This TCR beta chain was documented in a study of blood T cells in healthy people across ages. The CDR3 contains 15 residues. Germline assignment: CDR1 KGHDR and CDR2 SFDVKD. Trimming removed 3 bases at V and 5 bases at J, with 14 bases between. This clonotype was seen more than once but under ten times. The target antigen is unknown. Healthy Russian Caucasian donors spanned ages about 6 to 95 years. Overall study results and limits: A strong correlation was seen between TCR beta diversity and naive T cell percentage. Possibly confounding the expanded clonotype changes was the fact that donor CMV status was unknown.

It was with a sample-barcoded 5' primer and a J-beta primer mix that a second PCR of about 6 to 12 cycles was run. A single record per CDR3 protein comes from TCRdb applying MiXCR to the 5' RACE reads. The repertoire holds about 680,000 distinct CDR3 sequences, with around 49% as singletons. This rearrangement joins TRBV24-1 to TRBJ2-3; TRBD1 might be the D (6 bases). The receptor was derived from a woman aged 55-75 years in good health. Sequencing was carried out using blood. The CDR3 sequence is CATSDPAGAGDTQYF. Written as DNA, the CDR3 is TGTGCCACCAGTGATCCCGCAGGGGCGGGAGATACGCAGTATTTT.